This is a list of T cell receptor beta chains from one sample in a study of shared clonotypes between healthy human individuals. Using immunoSEQ multiplex PCR, the repertoire was profiled, and TCRdb retains in-frame clones only, with some absent. The repertoire holds about 2.4 million clones, with more than 85% as singletons. The source material was naive CD4+ T cells from PBMCs. These TCRs come from a man aged 18 to 35 in good health. Some clones in this sample may be carry-over from other donors' samples. The CDR3 runs from the conserved cysteine through the conserved F or W. D genes are given only for firm matches. Size is omitted from some rows. Given values are once, few, many or a class for expanded clones.

TGTGCCAGCAGAGACAGGGGGTCGGAGACCCAGTACTTC CASRDRGSETQYF TRBD1 TRBV6-5 13 - TRBJ2-5
TGTGCCAGCAGCTTGACCGTGCTGGGGAATCAGCCCCAGCATTTT CASSLTVLGNQPQHF - TRBV5-4 15 - TRBJ1-5
TGTGCCAGCTCACCCAAACAGGGGATTCAAGAGACCCAGTACTTC CASSPKQGIQETQYF TRBD1 TRBV18 15 - TRBJ2-5
TGTGCCAGCAGCGGGAATAATGAAAAACTGTTTTTT CASSGNNEKLFF - TRBV28 12 - TRBJ1-4
TGTGCCTGGAGCTTCCAGGGGGCAGAGCCCCAGCATTTT CAWSFQGAEPQHF TRBD1 TRBV30 13 few TRBJ1-5
TGTGCCATCAGTGGACTGGGACAGCGGGAGCAGTACTTC CAISGLGQREQYF TRBD1 TRBV10-3 13 few TRBJ2-7
TGTGCCAGCAGTGTTCGCCCCGTGTCAGGAGATACGCAGTATTTT CASSVRPVSGDTQYF - TRBV6-4 15 - TRBJ2-3
TGTGCCAGCAGCTTCAGGGGGGGAAACACCATATATTTT CASSFRGGNTIYF TRBD1 TRBV7-9 13 - TRBJ1-3
TGTGCCAGCAGCCCAAGGGGTAGTTCCTATGGCTACACCTTC CASSPRGSSYGYTF - TRBV11-1 14 - TRBJ1-2
TGCGCCAGCAGCCGTTTGACTTTCAATGAGCAGTTCTTC CASSRLTFNEQFF - TRBV4-1 13 - TRBJ2-1
TGTGCCATCAGTGACCGAGACAGGGGCAATCAGCCCCAGCATTTT CAISDRDRGNQPQHF TRBD1 TRBV10-3 15 - TRBJ1-5
TGTGCCAGCAGTGAAGGGCCGGTTCTGTTTGCCCAGTACTTC CASSEGPVLFAQYF - TRBV6-1 14 - TRBJ2-5
TGCGCCAGCAGCCCCCGGGACAGGGGCTCTGAAGCTTTCTTT CASSPRDRGSEAFF TRBD1 TRBV4-1 14 - TRBJ1-1
TGCGCCAGCAGCTCGGTGGGACAGAATCCGTCCCAGTACTTC CASSSVGQNPSQYF TRBD1 TRBV5-1 14 - TRBJ2-5
TGCGCCAGCAGCTTCCAGGTCAATAGCCAAGAGACCCAGTACTTC CASSFQVNSQETQYF - TRBV5-1 15 - TRBJ2-5
TGTGCCTGGACGAGAGCGGGTCTCACAGATACGCAGTATTTT CAWTRAGLTDTQYF - TRBV30 14 - TRBJ2-3
TGTGCCAGCTCACCGCCGACGAATAGCGGTGGGAGCCACAATGAGCAGTTCTTC CASSPPTNSGGSHNEQFF - TRBV18 18 once TRBJ2-1
TGTGCCAGCAGCGTCCCGACAGGGAGCCTCTACAATGAGCAGTTCTTC CASSVPTGSLYNEQFF TRBD1 TRBV11-2 16 - TRBJ2-1
TGTGCCAGCAGTGAATGGCGGGAGGGGAGCGGGATTCAGTACTTC CASSEWREGSGIQYF TRBD2 TRBV2 15 - TRBJ2-4
TGCGCCAGCAGCTCACAGGGAATACGGGAAAAACTGTTTTTT CASSSQGIREKLFF - TRBV5-1 14 - TRBJ1-4
TGTGCCAGCAGCTTAGTGGCCCGGGAGGCAGGAGGAAACACCATATATTTT CASSLVAREAGGNTIYF - TRBV7-6 17 - TRBJ1-3
TGTGCCAGCAGTTACTGGGTTAGCGGGAGTGCTGAGCAGTTCTTC CASSYWVSGSAEQFF TRBD2 TRBV6-5 15 - TRBJ2-1
TGTGCCAGCACCCCATCCCCACGCCGAGGCAATCAGCCCCAGCATTTT CASTPSPRRGNQPQHF - TRBV28 16 - TRBJ1-5
TGTGCCAGCAGCGTAGGGGACAGGAATTACGGGGCTTTCTTT CASSVGDRNYGAFF TRBD1 TRBV9 14 - TRBJ1-1
TGTGCCATCAGTGAGTCGTCCGGACAGGGGGGCACTGAAGCTTTCTTT CAISESSGQGGTEAFF TRBD1 TRBV10-3 16 - TRBJ1-1
TGTGCCAGTCAGGCGAGACAGGGTGGTGGCTACACCTTC CASQARQGGGYTF TRBD1 TRBV6-5 13 - TRBJ1-2
TGTGCCAGCAGCTTCCGGGACAGGGGTTCGATGACCTTC CASSFRDRGSMTF TRBD1 TRBV7-3 13 - TRBJ1-2
TGCGCCAGCAGCTTGGCGAGTGGGGGAAACCAGCCCCAGCATTTT CASSLASGGNQPQHF - TRBV5-1 15 once TRBJ1-5
TGTGCCAGCAGTCCCTTCAGGAGTTCCTACGAGCAGTACTTC CASSPFRSSYEQYF - TRBV6-1 14 - TRBJ2-7
TGCGCCAGCAGCTACGGGGGACCCGGACAGGGGTACACCTTC CASSYGGPGQGYTF TRBD1 TRBV5-1 14 - TRBJ1-2
TGTGCCAGCAGTGGCGTACAGCCGGGACTAGCGGGAGGGACAGATACGCAGTATTTT CASSGVQPGLAGGTDTQYF TRBD2 TRBV2 19 - TRBJ2-3
TGCGCCAGCAGCGGGACTAGCGGGAGTTCCTACAATGAGCAGTTCTTC CASSGTSGSSYNEQFF TRBD2 TRBV5-1 16 - TRBJ2-1
TGTGCCAGCAGCTTAAGTGGGTTCGGCGAGCAGTACTTC CASSLSGFGEQYF - TRBV7-3 13 - TRBJ2-7
TGTGCCAGCAGCGTAGGATCGGGTACCGGGGAGCTGTTTTTT CASSVGSGTGELFF - TRBV9 14 once TRBJ2-2
TGTGCCAGCAGCCACAGGGTCCAGGGCACCGGGGAGCTGTTTTTT CASSHRVQGTGELFF - TRBV7-9 15 - TRBJ2-2
TGCGCCAGCAGTTGGGGGGCTGGCAATCAGCCCCAGCATTTT CASSWGAGNQPQHF - TRBV5-1 14 few TRBJ1-5
TGTGCCAGCAGAACTAGCGGACCCGCTCACTACAATGAGCAGTTCTTC CASRTSGPAHYNEQFF TRBD2 TRBV28 16 - TRBJ2-1
TGTGCCAGCAGCTCCGGGGCGGCTGAAGCTTTCTTT CASSSGAAEAFF - TRBV7-9 12 few TRBJ1-1
TGCGCCAGCAGCTTGTCTAGGAGTGATGATACGCAGTATTTT CASSLSRSDDTQYF - TRBV5-1 14 - TRBJ2-3
TGTGCCTGGGCCCTAGGACAGCCCGAGCTCTATGGCTACACCTTC CAWALGQPELYGYTF - TRBV30 15 - TRBJ1-2
TGTGCCAGCAGCTTGGGGGGCTCCTACAATGAGCAGTTCTTC CASSLGGSYNEQFF - TRBV5-4 14 - TRBJ2-1
TGTGCCAGCAGTCTGCACTTGAACACTGAAGCTTTCTTT CASSLHLNTEAFF - TRBV2 13 - TRBJ1-1
TGTGCCAGCAGTATCCGACAGGGCCCCTACAATGAGCAGTTCTTC CASSIRQGPYNEQFF TRBD1 TRBV27 15 - TRBJ2-1
TGTGCCAGCAGCCTGCTTAGCGGAGGCACTGAAGCTTTCTTT CASSLLSGGTEAFF - TRBV7-2 14 once TRBJ1-1
TGTGCCAGCAGTTTACCTGAATTGACAGGGCGGACTGAAGCTTTCTTT CASSLPELTGRTEAFF TRBD1 TRBV28 16 - TRBJ1-1
TGTGCCAGCACCCTGGGGAACAGCCCTTATGGCTACACCTTC CASTLGNSPYGYTF - TRBV28 14 - TRBJ1-2
TGTGCCAGCAGTGAGAATGGTCCGGGCGAGCAGTACTTC CASSENGPGEQYF - TRBV7-3 13 - TRBJ2-7
TGTGCCAGCAGTTTATGGGCGGGAAGCACAGATACGCAGTATTTT CASSLWAGSTDTQYF - TRBV28 15 - TRBJ2-3